This T cell receptor (beta chain) originates from a study of T cells in localized non-small cell lung cancer. The assay was immunoSEQ multiplex PCR, and TCRdb's table has in-frame clones only and misses some. This table has about 12,000 clones, 85% to 90% appearing once. The germline gives CDR1 MNHEY, CDR2 SMNVEV (reference sequence). This CDR3 is 16 amino acids long. V was clipped by 5 bases and J by 5 bases, with 21 bases between them. Points from the study as a whole: T cell clonality was highest in uninvolved adjacent lung, above tumor.

For this clone: As yet, its antigen is unknown.

The TCR originated in a male donor aged 60 or over with stage I lung adenocarcinoma. The sample was peripheral blood, taken before any cancer treatment. J is TRBJ1-1 and V is TRBV27, with D possibly TRBD1 on 6 matching bases. CDR3 residues: CASSTTGISGPTEAFF. The DNA of the CDR3 is TGTGCCAGCAGTACCACAGGGATATCGGGACCGACTGAAGCTTTCTTT.